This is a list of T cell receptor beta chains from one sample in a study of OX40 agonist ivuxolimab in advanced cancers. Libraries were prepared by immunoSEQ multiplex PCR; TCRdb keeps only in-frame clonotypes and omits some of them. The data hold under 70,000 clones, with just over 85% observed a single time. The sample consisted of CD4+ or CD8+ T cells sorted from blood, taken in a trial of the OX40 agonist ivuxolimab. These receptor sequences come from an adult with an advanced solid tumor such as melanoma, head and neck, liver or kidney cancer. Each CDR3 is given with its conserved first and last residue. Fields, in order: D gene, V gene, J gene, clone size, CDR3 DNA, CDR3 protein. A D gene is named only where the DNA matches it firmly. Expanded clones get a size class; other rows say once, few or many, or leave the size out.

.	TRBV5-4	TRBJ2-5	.	TGTGCCAGCAGCTTTTCCGGCACCCAAGAGACCCAGTACTTC	CASSFSGTQETQYF
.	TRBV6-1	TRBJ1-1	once	TGTGCCAGCAGTGAAGGTTCGGCAGGGCGGACTGAAGCTTTCTTT	CASSEGSAGRTEAFF
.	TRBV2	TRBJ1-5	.	TGTGCCAGCAGTGGGGACACGAGCAATCAGCCCCAGCATTTT	CASSGDTSNQPQHF
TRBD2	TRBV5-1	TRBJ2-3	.	TGCGCCAGCAGCTTGCTTAGCGGGAGTCGCTCAGATACGCAGTATTTT	CASSLLSGSRSDTQYF
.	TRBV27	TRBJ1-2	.	TGTACCAGCAGCCCCGCGGGGGGGCGAGGCTACACCTTC	CTSSPAGGRGYTF
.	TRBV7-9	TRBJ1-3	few	TGTGCCAGCAGCTTAGCGCAGGGAAACACCATATATTTT	CASSLAQGNTIYF
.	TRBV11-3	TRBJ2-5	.	TGTGCCAGCAGCCAGGGAGAAGAGACCCAGTACTTC	CASSQGEETQYF
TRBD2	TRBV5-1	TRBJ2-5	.	TGCGCCAGCAGCTTGGCTCTAGCGGGAGGGATAGGAGAGACCCAGTACTTC	CASSLALAGGIGETQYF
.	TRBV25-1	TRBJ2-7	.	TGTGCCAGCAGTGACCCGAGGGACTACGAGCAGTACTTC	CASSDPRDYEQYF
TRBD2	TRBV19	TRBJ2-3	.	TGTGCCAGTAGTAGACTAGCGGTCAGCGATACGCAGTATTTT	CASSRLAVSDTQYF
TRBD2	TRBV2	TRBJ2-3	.	TGTGCCAGCAGGATTGCGGGAGGAGTCCTTACAGATACGCAGTATTTT	CASRIAGGVLTDTQYF
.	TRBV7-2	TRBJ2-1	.	TGTGCCAGCAGCTTAGCGGGACCACCGTCTCCAAATGAGCAGTTCTTC	CASSLAGPPSPNEQFF
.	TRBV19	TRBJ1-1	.	TGTGCCAGTAGTATAAATACTGAAGCTTTCTTT	CASSINTEAFF
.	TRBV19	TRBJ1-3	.	TGTGCCAGTAGTACCCAGGCGAATACCGGAAACACCATATATTTT	CASSTQANTGNTIYF
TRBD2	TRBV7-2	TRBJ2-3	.	TGTGCCAGCAGCCAAATTAGCGGGAGGTATGCAGATACGCAGTATTTT	CASSQISGRYADTQYF
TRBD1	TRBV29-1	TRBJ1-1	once	TGCAGCGTTTCGGGACAGGGAACTGAAGCTTTCTTT	CSVSGQGTEAFF
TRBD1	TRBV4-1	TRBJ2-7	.	TGCGCCAGCAGCCGAGGACAGGGACTTTACGAGCAGTACTTC	CASSRGQGLYEQYF
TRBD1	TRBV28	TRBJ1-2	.	TGTGCCAGTGGACCCCACGACAGGGGCGACTATGGCTACACCTTC	CASGPHDRGDYGYTF
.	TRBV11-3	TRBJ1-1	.	TGTGCCAGCAGCTTAGATGCGGGGGGGACTGAAGCTTTCTTT	CASSLDAGGTEAFF
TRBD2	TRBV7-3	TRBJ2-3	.	TGTGCCAGCAGCCGCTCTCGGCGGGAGGCGGCAGATACGCAGTATTTT	CASSRSRREAADTQYF
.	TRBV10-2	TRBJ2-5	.	TGCGCCAGCAGTGATGTGGGGATCGAGACCCAGTACTTC	CASSDVGIETQYF
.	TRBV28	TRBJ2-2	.	TGTGCCAGCAGTCAGGGGAGGTTTAACACCGGGGAGCTGTTTTTT	CASSQGRFNTGELFF